This T cell receptor beta chain was identified in a study of T cell repertoires in aging, cancer and after chemotherapy. Overall study context: Donor ages fell into six groups from 30 or younger up to 70 or older. Some 8.1 million TCR reads were in the whole dataset. Regarding the study as a whole: Compared with age-matched healthy donors, untreated hematological or solid cancer patients showed higher blood TCR clonality. Rebound thymic output was suggested by rising median generation probability during chemotherapy in each cancer cohort.

Amplification of TCR beta used genomic DNA extracted from peripheral blood. A mixed TRB-A/B primer pool amplified rearranged TRB by multiplex touch-down PCR. TCRdb processed the multiplex PCR reads anew with MiXCR; each CDR3 protein has one entry. The data show about 13,000 distinct CDR3 sequences, around 30% seen once. Germline loops: CDR1 MNHEY, CDR2 SVGAGI. The V gene end was trimmed by 2 bases and the J gene end by 3 bases; junction bases not matched to a gene: 11. The CDR3 covers 17 residues. The sample holds one count of this clonotype. What it binds is not known. This clone may be a read error of a much larger clone one base away.

This chain uses TRBV6-5 with TRBJ2-7, with 9 positions matching TRBD1. The material sequenced was blood. The TCR originated in a human donor with a blood cancer. In DNA, the CDR3 is TGTGCCAGCAGTTACCCCAACCTTCGGACAGGGGTCTACGAGCAGTACGTC. This encodes CASSYPNLRTGVYEQYV.